The 18 T cell receptor beta chains presented below share a single source sample, sequenced in a study of T-cell memory formation after mild COVID-19. MiXCR was run by TCRdb on the 5' RACE reads, yielding one entry per CDR3 protein. The sample yields over 500,000 distinct CDR3 sequences, approximately 15% seen once. Sequencing was carried out using PBMCs or a T cell subset sorted from them (not recorded which). The receptors derive from an adult woman who had mild COVID-19 (a few samples of this study predate the infection). Cell type and time point are not known.

The chain combines TRBV27 with TRBJ2-3; 8 nucleotides align to TRBD1. The CDR3 spans 13 residues. V dropped 5 bases and J dropped 4; count of bases not matched to a gene: 2. Germline V CDR1 and CDR2: MNHEY, SMNVEV (reference sequence). The CDR3 sequence is CASSKTGADTQYF. The CDR3 DNA is TGTGCCAGCAGTAAGACAGGGGCAGATACGCAGTATTTT.

This chain joins TRBV20-1 and TRBJ2-1; 12 nucleotides align to TRBD2. Trimming at V came to 5 bases and at J to 6 bases, leaving 5 bases not matched to a gene. CDR1 is DFQATT, CDR2 SNEGSKA, per germline (reference sequence). The CDR3 sequence is 14 residues long. The CDR3 nucleotides are TGCAGTGCTCCGACTAGCGGGGGACTCAATGAGCAGTTCTTC. Translating it yields CSAPTSGGLNEQFF.

The rearrangement joins TRBV29-1 to TRBJ2-5; TRBD1 agrees at 8 bases. J was trimmed by 5 bases and V by 4 bases; bases with no gene match: 9. The germline V gene encodes CDR1 SQVTM and CDR2 ANQGSEA. This CDR3 comprises 14 residues. This chain's CDR3 is CSVARMTGVETQYF. The DNA of the CDR3 is TGCAGCGTTGCCAGGATGACAGGGGTCGAGACCCAGTACTTC.

The rearrangement joins TRBV7-2 to TRBJ1-5, with a possible D match to TRBD1 (6 bases). Trimming took off 4 bases at V and 5 bases at J, with 12 bases between the two ends. This CDR3 is 14 amino acids long. In germline, CDR1 is SGHTA, CDR2 FQGNSA. The CDR3 here is CASSSTGLDQPQHF. The CDR3 DNA is TGTGCCAGCAGCTCAACAGGGTTGGATCAGCCCCAGCATTTT.

This sequence joins TRBV6-5 and TRBJ2-1; D is undetermined. This CDR3 spans 14 amino acids. Trimming cost V 2 bases and J 5 bases, with 10 bases left between them. Per germline, CDR1 MNHEY and CDR2 SVGAGI. CDR3 in DNA: TGTGCCAGCAGTTACACTGGACCCCACAATGAGCAGTTCTTC. Translation gives CASSYTGPHNEQFF.

This clonotype was counted only a few times. J is TRBJ1-2 and V is TRBV6-5, with 9 positions matching TRBD1. V lost 2 bases to trimming and J lost 7 bases; unmatched junction nucleotides: 5. The CDR3 is made up of 14 amino acids. Per germline, CDR1 MNHEY and CDR2 SVGAGI. The CDR3 loop is CASSYGDRVGGYTF. CDR3 coding DNA: TGTGCCAGCAGTTACGGGGACAGGGTGGGTGGCTACACCTTC.

The chain joins TRBV5-1 to TRBJ2-7; 7 bases match TRBD2. Per germline, CDR1 SGHRS and CDR2 YFSETQ. J gave up 2 bases and V 4 bases, and 9 bases lay outside the gene matches. CDR3 length equals 15 residues. The CDR3 is CASSRSSGLPYEQYF. The CDR3 bases are TGCGCCAGCAGCAGGTCTAGCGGTTTACCCTACGAGCAGTACTTC.

The V call is TRBV4-1, the J call TRBJ1-2; D perhaps matches TRBD1 (5 bases). Deletions cut 1 base from V and 4 bases from J, with 19 bases between. CDR3 size: 17 residues. CDR1 and CDR2 from the germline V gene are MGHRA and YSYEKL. CDR3 DNA: TGCGCCAGCAGCCAAGGTCGTTGGGGCGCGGGGGGCTATGGCTACACCTTC. As protein: CASSQGRWGAGGYGYTF.

This clonotype has a handful of counts. The V and J genes are TRBV4-2 and TRBJ2-3; 8 positions agree with TRBD1. CDR3 size: 14 residues. The junction had 6 bases not matched to a gene; V was cut back by 5 bases and J by 5 bases. Germline assignment: CDR1 LGHNA and CDR2 YNFKEQ. CDR3 in amino acids: CASSGQGDEDTQYF. CDR3 DNA sequence: TGTGCCAGCAGCGGACAGGGTGACGAAGATACGCAGTATTTT.

This clonotype has just a few counts. This chain uses TRBV5-6 with TRBJ2-7, with 7 bases fitting TRBD2. CDR1 SGHDT and CDR2 YYEEEE come from the germline V gene. The V and J ends lost 3 bases and 4 bases, in that order; junction bases with no gene match: 10. The CDR3 runs to 15 residues. The CDR3 coding sequence is TGTGCCAGCAGCTCCTGGGGCCTAGCGGAGTACGAGCAGTACTTC. It translates to CASSSWGLAEYEQYF.

This clonotype was counted at least ten times. This chain links TRBV12-3 or TRBV12-4 with TRBJ1-2; possibly TRBD1 for D (6 bases). This CDR3 comprises 14 residues. Trimming cost V 1 base and J 4 bases, with 10 bases left between them. For the CDR3, the DNA is TGTGCCAGCAGTTTAGGTGGACAGTCCTATGGCTACACCTTC. This encodes CASSLGGQSYGYTF.

The chain recombines TRBV5-1 with TRBJ2-5; 8 nucleotides align to TRBD1. Looked up from germline, CDR1 is SGHRS and CDR2 is YFSETQ. The CDR3 spans 15 residues. Trimming took 4 bases from V and 1 from J; bases not matched to a gene: 6. CDR3 region: CASSVRGTGQETQYF. The CDR3 DNA is TGCGCCAGCAGCGTCAGGGGGACAGGCCAAGAGACCCAGTACTTC.

The genes are TRBV25-1 and TRBJ1-1; D possibly corresponds to TRBD1 (5 bases). Between the trimmed V and J ends, which lost 8 bases and 1 base, there was a span of 17 bases. From germline, CDR1 is MGHDK and CDR2 SYGVNS. The CDR3 is 15 amino acids. CDR3 sequence: CASLKARGQNTEAFF. The CDR3 DNA follows: TGTGCCAGCTTGAAGGCTAGGGGCCAGAACACTGAAGCTTTCTTT.

This clonotype was counted a few times. The DNA of the CDR3 is TGTGCCAGCAGTTTATTGGGACAGGGGGCGACTGGGGCCAACGTCCTGACTTTC. Translation gives CASSLLGQGATGANVLTF. The rearrangement uses TRBV12-3 or TRBV12-4 and TRBJ2-6, with 12 bases matching TRBD1. V was pared by 2 bases and J by 2 bases, with 4 bases of the junction left unmatched. The CDR3 extends over 18 amino acids.

V gene TRBV19 combines with J gene TRBJ1-1; possible D gene TRBD1, 6 bases. The CDR3 length is 16 residues. CDR1 LNHDA and CDR2 SQIVND come from the germline V gene (reference sequence). V was pared by 6 bases and J by 1 base, with 18 bases between. CDR3 loop: CASSPYARGPNTEAFF. CDR3 coding DNA: TGTGCCAGTAGCCCATATGCCAGGGGACCGAACACTGAAGCTTTCTTT.

This clonotype was detected many times. V gene TRBV7-6 combines with J gene TRBJ2-5; 8 positions agree with TRBD2. In germline, CDR1 is SGHVS, CDR2 FNYEAQ. The CDR3 has 18 residues. The V gene end was trimmed by 0 bases and the J gene end by 4 bases; junction bases not matched to a gene: 13. The chain's CDR3 is CASSLASSGILRGETQYF. The DNA for the CDR3 is TGTGCCAGCAGCTTAGCAAGTAGCGGGATCCTCCGCGGAGAGACCCAGTACTTC.

This clonotype was seen only a few times. The chain uses TRBV7-2 and TRBJ2-1; D gene unclear. V shed 10 bases and J shed 6 bases, with 10 bases lying between them. The CDR3 runs 11 residues. Germline CDR1 SGHTA, CDR2 FQGNSA. CDR3 residues: CANSDGNEQFF. The DNA for the CDR3 is TGTGCCAACTCGGACGGCAATGAGCAGTTCTTC.

There are a few counts of this clonotype. V usage is TRBV7-2 and J usage is TRBJ2-4; tentative D call: TRBD2 (6 bases). The CDR3 has 16 residues. The germline CDR1 and CDR2 sequences are SGHTA and FQGNSA. Trimming shortened V by 3 bases and J by 2 bases, and 14 bases separated the two germline ends. In DNA form, the CDR3 reads TGTGCCAGCAGCTTTAGCGGAATAACAACCAAAAACATTCAGTACTTC. This codes for CASSFSGITTKNIQYF.